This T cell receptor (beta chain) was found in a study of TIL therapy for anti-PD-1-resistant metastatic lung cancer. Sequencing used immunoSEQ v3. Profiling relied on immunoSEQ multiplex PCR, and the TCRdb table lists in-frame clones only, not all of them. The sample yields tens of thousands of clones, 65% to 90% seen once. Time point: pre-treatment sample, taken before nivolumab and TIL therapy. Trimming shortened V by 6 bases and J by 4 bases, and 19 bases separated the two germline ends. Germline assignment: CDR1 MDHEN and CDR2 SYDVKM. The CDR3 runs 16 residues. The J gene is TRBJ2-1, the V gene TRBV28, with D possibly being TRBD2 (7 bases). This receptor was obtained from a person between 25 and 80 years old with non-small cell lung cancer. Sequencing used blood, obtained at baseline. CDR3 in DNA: TGTGCCAGCAGCCAGGCGGGGGCTGCCGGGTACAATGAGCAGTTCTTC. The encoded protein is CASSQAGAAGYNEQFF.